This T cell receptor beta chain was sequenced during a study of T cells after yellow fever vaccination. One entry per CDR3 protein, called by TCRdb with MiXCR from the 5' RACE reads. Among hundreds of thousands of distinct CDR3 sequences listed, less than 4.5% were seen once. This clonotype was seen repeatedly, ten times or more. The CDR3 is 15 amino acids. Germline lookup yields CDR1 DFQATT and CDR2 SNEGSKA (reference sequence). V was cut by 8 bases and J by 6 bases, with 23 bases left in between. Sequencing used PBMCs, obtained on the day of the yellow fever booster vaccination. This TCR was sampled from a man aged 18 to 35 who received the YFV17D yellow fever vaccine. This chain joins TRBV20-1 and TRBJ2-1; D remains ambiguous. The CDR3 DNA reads TGCAGTACATCACGGCCCCAAGCCCCCTTCAATGAGCAGTTCTTC. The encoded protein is CSTSRPQAPFNEQFF.